Reported below is one T cell receptor beta chain. Its specificity is not known. This specimen belongs to a study of human CD8 memory T cell subsets. In germline, CDR1 is LNHDA, CDR2 SQIVND (reference sequence). The CDR3 is made up of 12 amino acids. Notes on the study in general: When compared with each other, stem-like memory and precursor exhausted T cell repertoires showed minimal overlap.

Libraries targeted TCR beta using 5' RACE with UMIs. One entry per CDR3 protein, without DNA, is what TCRdb gives after re-calling the 5' RACE reads. The repertoire table contains about 5,100 distinct CDR3 sequences. The specimen sequenced was CD8+ T cells from PBMCs. The sequence was obtained from a human donor in good health. V usage is TRBV19 and J usage is TRBJ2-1. CDR3 residues: CASLDSYNEQFF.